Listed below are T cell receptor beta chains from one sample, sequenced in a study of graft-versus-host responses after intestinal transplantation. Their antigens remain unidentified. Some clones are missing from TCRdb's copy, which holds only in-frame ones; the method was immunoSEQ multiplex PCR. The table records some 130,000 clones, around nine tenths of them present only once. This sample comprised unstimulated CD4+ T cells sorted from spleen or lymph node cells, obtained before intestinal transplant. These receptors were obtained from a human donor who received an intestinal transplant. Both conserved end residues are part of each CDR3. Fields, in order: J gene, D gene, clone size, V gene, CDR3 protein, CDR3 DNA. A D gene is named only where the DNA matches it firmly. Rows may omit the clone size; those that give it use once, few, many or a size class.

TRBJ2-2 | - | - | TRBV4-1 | CASSQDARNTGELFF | TGCGCCAGCAGCCAAGATGCCAGGAACACCGGGGAGCTGTTTTTT
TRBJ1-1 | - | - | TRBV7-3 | CASSLTGGVTSEAFF | TGTGCCAGCAGCTTAACGGGAGGGGTGACGAGTGAAGCTTTCTTT
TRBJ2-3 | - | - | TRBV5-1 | CASSLAGSTDTQYF | TGCGCCAGCAGCTTGGCGGGTAGCACAGATACGCAGTATTTT
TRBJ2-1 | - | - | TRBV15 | CATSRDRSGRQFF | TGTGCCACCAGCAGAGATCGCTCGGGGAGGCAGTTCTTC
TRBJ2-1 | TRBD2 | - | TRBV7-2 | CASSFPHASGPNEQFF | TGTGCCAGCAGCTTTCCCCATGCTAGCGGGCCTAATGAGCAGTTCTTC
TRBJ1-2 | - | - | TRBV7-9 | CASSFFEGYGYTF | TGTGCCAGCAGCTTTTTTGAAGGCTATGGCTACACCTTC
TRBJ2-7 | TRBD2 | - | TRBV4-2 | CASSQEWSGVYEQYF | TGTGCCAGCAGCCAAGAGTGGAGCGGGGTCTACGAGCAGTACTTC
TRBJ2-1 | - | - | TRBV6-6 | CASSYFTWGEQFF | TGTGCCAGCAGTTACTTTACCTGGGGTGAGCAGTTCTTC
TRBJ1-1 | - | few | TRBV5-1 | CASSLGLNTEAFF | TGCGCCAGCAGCTTGGGGTTGAACACTGAAGCTTTCTTT
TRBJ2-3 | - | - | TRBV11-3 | CASSLAGNSGMDTQYF | TGTGCCAGCAGCTTAGCAGGGAATTCGGGGATGGATACGCAGTATTTT
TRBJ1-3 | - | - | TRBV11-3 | CASSLDRLTRNSGNTIYF | TGTGCCAGCAGCTTAGATCGTCTGACTCGAAACTCTGGAAACACCATATATTTT
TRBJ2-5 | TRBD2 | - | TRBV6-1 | CATILAGGMETQYF | TGTGCCACCATCCTAGCGGGGGGGATGGAGACCCAGTACTTC
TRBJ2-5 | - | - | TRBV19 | CASAPEGGETQYF | TGTGCCAGTGCCCCGGAGGGCGGGGAGACCCAGTACTTC
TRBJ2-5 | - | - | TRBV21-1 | CASSKVDSSQETQYF | TGTGCCAGCAGCAAGGTCGACAGTAGCCAAGAGACCCAGTACTTC
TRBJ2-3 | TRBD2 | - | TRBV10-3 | CASRGGLAGGTSTDTQYF | TGTGCGTCCCGGGGCGGTCTAGCGGGGGGTACGAGCACAGATACGCAGTATTTT
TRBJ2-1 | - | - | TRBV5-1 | CASSLEGPEQFF | TGCGCCAGCAGCTTGGAAGGTCCTGAGCAGTTCTTC
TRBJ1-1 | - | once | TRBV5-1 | CASSLGQSNTEAFF | TGCGCCAGCAGCTTGGGACAATCGAACACTGAAGCTTTCTTT
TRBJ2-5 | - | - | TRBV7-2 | CASSLRGRQETQYF | TGTGCCAGCAGCTTACGGGGACGGCAAGAGACCCAGTACTTC
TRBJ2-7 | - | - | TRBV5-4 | CASSAPLSSEQYF | TGTGCCAGCAGCGCGCCCTTGAGTTCCGAGCAGTACTTC
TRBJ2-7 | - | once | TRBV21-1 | CASSLPGGVEPPPGEQYF | TGTGCCAGCAGCTTACCGGGGGGCGTCGAACCCCCACCAGGCGAGCAGTACTTC
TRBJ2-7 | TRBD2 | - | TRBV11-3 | CASSFGTSGNSYEQYF | TGTGCCAGCAGCTTTGGGACTAGCGGGAACTCCTACGAGCAGTACTTC
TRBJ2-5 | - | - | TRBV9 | CASSSSPDLRETQYF | TGTGCCAGCAGCAGTAGCCCCGACTTACGGGAGACCCAGTACTTC
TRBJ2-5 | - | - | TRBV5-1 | CASSFSPQETQYF | TGCGCCAGCAGCTTCTCGCCCCAAGAGACCCAGTACTTC
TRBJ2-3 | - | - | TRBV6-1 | CASSVPPLDTQYF | TGTGCCAGCAGTGTCCCGCCGCTGGATACGCAGTATTTT
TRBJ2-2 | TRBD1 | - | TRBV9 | CASSTTTGRNTGELFF | TGTGCCAGCAGCACCACGACAGGGAGGAACACCGGGGAGCTGTTTTTT
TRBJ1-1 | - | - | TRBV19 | CASSIQNTEAFF | TGTGCCAGTAGTATCCAGAACACTGAAGCTTTCTTT
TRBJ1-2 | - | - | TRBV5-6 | CASSPVGTRYGYTF | TGTGCCAGCAGCCCGGTGGGGACTAGGTATGGCTACACCTTC
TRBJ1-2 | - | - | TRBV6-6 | CASSYRPSYGYTF | TGTGCCAGCAGCTATCGACCATCCTATGGCTACACCTTC
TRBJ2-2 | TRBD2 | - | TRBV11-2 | CASSLRLAGGMNTGELFF | TGTGCCAGCAGCTTAAGACTAGCGGGGGGGATGAACACCGGGGAGCTGTTTTTT
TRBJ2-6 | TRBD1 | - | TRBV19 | CASSTGTGSSGANVLTF | TGTGCCAGTAGTACCGGGACAGGCAGCTCTGGGGCCAACGTCCTGACTTTC
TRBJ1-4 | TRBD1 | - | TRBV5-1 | CASGQGDGSDQEKLFF | TGCGCCAGCGGACAGGGAGATGGGTCGGATCAGGAAAAACTGTTTTTT
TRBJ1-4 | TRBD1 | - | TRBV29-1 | CSVGLAGGPNEKLFF | TGCAGCGTTGGACTGGCAGGGGGACCTAATGAAAAACTGTTTTTT
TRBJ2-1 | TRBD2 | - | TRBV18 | CASSPPFSGGATYNEQFF | TGTGCCAGCTCACCACCGTTTAGCGGGGGGGCCACCTACAATGAGCAGTTCTTC
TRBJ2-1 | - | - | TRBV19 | CASSTNGLSSYNEQFF | TGTGCCAGTAGTACTAACGGTCTCAGCTCCTACAATGAGCAGTTCTTC
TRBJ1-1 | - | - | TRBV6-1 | CASSQSGSYEAFF | TGTGCCAGCAGTCAGTCTGGGTCCTATGAAGCTTTCTTT
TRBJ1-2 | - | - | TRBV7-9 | CASSLRGDGYTF | TGTGCCAGCAGCTTACGAGGAGATGGCTACACCTTC
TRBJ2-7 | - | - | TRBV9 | CASSVDPGIEQYF | TGTGCCAGCAGCGTAGATCCGGGGATCGAGCAGTACTTC
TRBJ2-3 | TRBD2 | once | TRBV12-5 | CASGRTSGDTDTQYF | TGTGCTAGTGGGAGGACTAGCGGGGACACAGATACGCAGTATTTT
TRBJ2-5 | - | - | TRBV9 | CASSPRGSMETQYF | TGTGCCAGCAGCCCCCGGGGATCCATGGAGACCCAGTACTTC
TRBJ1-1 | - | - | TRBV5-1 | CASSLGGNTEAFF | TGCGCCAGCAGCTTGGGGGGGAACACTGAAGCTTTCTTT
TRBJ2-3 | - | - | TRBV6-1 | CASRRTASTDTQYF | TGTGCCAGCAGAAGGACAGCGAGCACAGATACGCAGTATTTT
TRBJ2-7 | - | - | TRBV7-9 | CASSLAAYEQYF | TGTGCCAGCAGCCTGGCAGCCTACGAGCAGTACTTC
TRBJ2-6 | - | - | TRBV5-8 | CASSLPSRGPGANVLTF | TGTGCCAGCAGCTTGCCCAGTCGGGGCCCCGGGGCCAACGTCCTGACTTTC
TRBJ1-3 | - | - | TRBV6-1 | CASILHPNSGNTIYF | TGTGCCAGCATTCTACACCCTAACTCTGGAAACACCATATATTTT
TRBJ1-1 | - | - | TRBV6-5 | CASSYTGQREAFF | TGTGCCAGCAGTTACACCGGACAGCGAGAAGCTTTCTTT
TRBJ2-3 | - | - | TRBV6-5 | CASTQGYTQYF | TGTGCCAGCACCCAGGGATATACGCAGTATTTT
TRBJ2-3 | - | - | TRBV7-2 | CASSLTYSGQGGADTQYF | TGTGCCAGCAGCTTAACCTACTCGGGGCAGGGTGGGGCAGATACGCAGTATTTT
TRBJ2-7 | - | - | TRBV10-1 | CASSESGRYEQYF | TGCGCCAGCAGTGAATCGGGTAGATACGAGCAGTACTTC
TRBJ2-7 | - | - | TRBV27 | CASAGSGREQYF | TGTGCCAGCGCGGGGTCAGGACGCGAGCAGTACTTC
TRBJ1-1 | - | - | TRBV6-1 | CASKGRMNTEAFF | TGTGCCAGCAAGGGAAGAATGAACACTGAAGCTTTCTTT
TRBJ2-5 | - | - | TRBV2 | CASSVGTLETQYF | TGTGCCAGCAGTGTAGGGACGTTAGAGACCCAGTACTTC
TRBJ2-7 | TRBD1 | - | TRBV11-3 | CASSLDGTGIHEQYF | TGTGCCAGCAGCTTAGATGGGACAGGGATACACGAGCAGTACTTC
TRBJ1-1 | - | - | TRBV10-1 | CASRGGGKGTEAFF | TGCGCCAGCAGGGGGGGAGGGAAAGGCACTGAAGCTTTCTTT